This TCR beta chain was documented in a study of CD8+CD57+ T cells in acquired aplastic anemia (dated by TCRdb to between 2017 and 2018). In terms of the full investigation: On average, sorted CD4+ and CD8+ cells yielded around 3.4 ug of extracted DNA, with a range of about 0.17 to 27.4 ug. CD8+CD57+ expansion was defined as a frequency above the mean frequency observed in healthy subjects.

Flow cytometry had shown CD8+CD57+ cell expansion in the patients selected for sequencing. Severe acquired aplastic anemia was diagnosed in all patients according to International Study of Aplastic Anemia and Agranulocytosis and Camitta criteria. At the time blood was sampled, none of the patients had received any therapy. In this study, sorted CD4+ and CD8+ T cells from the blood of healthy subjects and of severe aplastic anemia patients had their TCR repertoires deep-sequenced. In the USA, patient enrollment took place under clinicaltrials.gov protocols 00001620, 01623167, 00001397, 00071045, 00081523 and 00961064. Ficoll-Paque density gradient centrifugation was used to isolate peripheral blood mononuclear cells. Before DNA was extracted, CD4+ and CD8+ T cells were sorted using either FACS or magnetic beads. This clonotype has just a few counts. Its antigen remains unidentified. One base away there is no much larger clone; base qualities are not given.

V is clipped by 5 bases and J by 7 bases, and the sequence between their germline boundaries is 18 bases long. Inclusive of the bounding cysteine and phenylalanine, the CDR3 is 14 residues long. Only CDR3 DNA is held: 42 bases, read in frame from base 1. CDR1 and CDR2 (SGHVS, FNYEAQ) derive from the germline V gene. TCR beta VDJ combination and CDR3 sequence profiling used genomic DNA as the template. An Illumina HiSeq 2000 was the platform used for TCR repertoire sequencing. In the original analysis: Repertoire assessment relied on Simpson's diversity index, CDR3 size and DJ length profiles, and TRBV/TRBJ rearrangement plots. The most abundant DNA sequence in the deep sequencing data was taken as the immunodominant clone. CDR3 amino acid sequences were checked for sharing across subjects and were also compared against the VDJdb database and published repertoires. In-frame beta chains were kept once TCRdb had trimmed the public reads at Q25 with fastp and called clones with MiXCR. Rows with a matching CDR3 protein are joined into one entry that keeps the most common DNA and genes. The V and J calls shown here were made by TCRdb, not taken from the authors' results. This sample gives 200,000 or so distinct CDR3 sequences in total; approximately 65% of them show up just once. The ten largest clones add up to about 60% of the sample.

Here is what the overall study found, with its caveats: Around 31 CD8+ CDR3 sequences were shared between patients and controls but appeared highly expressed in patients and within their immunodominant clones. No significant difference in CD8+ Simpson's diversity was found between patients and healthy controls (P=0.060).

The clonotype comes from a human donor with aplastic anemia. The chain couples TRBV7-6 to TRBJ2-7; no confident D gene assignment can be made. The sequencing input was sorted CD4+, CD8+, or CD8+CD57+ T cells (not recorded which) from PBMCs. The sequence in DNA is TGTGCCAGCAGCCACTTCGGGCAAGTTGAGGAGCAGTACTTC. The encoded protein is CASSHFGQVEEQYF. Full variable domain (CDR3 extended with the reference TRBV7-6 and TRBJ2-7 proteins): GAGVSQSPRYKVTKRGQDVALRCDPISGHVSLYWYRQALGQGPEFLTYFNYEAQQDKSGLPNDRFSAERPEGSISTLTIQRTEQRDSAMYRCASSHFGQVEEQYFGPGTRLTVT.